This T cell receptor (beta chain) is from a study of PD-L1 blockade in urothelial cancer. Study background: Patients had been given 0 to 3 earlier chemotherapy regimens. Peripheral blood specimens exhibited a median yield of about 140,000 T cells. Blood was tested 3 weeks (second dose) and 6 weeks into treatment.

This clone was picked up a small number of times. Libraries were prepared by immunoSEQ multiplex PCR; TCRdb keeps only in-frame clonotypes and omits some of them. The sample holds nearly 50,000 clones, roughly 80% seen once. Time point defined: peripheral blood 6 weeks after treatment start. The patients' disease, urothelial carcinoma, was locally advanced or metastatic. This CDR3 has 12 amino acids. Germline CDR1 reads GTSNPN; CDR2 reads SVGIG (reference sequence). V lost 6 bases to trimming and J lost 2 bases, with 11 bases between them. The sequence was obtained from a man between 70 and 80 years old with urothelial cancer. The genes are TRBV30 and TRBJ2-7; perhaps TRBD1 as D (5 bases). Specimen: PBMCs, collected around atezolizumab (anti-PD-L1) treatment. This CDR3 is CACSRVTYEQYF. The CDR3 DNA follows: TGTGCCTGCAGCAGGGTAACCTACGAGCAGTACTTC.